These T cell receptor beta chains were read from a single sample in a study of cytomegalovirus exposure and HLA in healthy donors. Measured with immunoSEQ multiplex PCR; TCRdb has only the in-frame clones, and not every one. The table records 150,000 to 200,000 clones, around 80% of them present only once. The sequenced material came from PBMCs. The origin of the receptors is a young woman in good health and CMV-seronegative. Both conserved end residues are part of each CDR3. The order of the fields is D gene, CDR3 length, V gene, J gene, clone size, CDR3 DNA, CDR3 protein. A D gene is named only where the DNA matches it firmly. For some rows the clone size is stated as once, few or many, or as a class when expanded; others skip it.

D: TRBD2
length: 16
V: TRBV5-1
J: TRBJ2-3
size: .
DNA: TGCGCCAGCAGCTTGGGGACTAGCGGGATGACAGATACGCAGTATTTT
CDR3: CASSLGTSGMTDTQYF

D: .
length: 19
V: TRBV12-5
J: TRBJ1-1
size: .
DNA: TGTGCTAGTGGTTTGGCCCCCGGTTGGGGGGGAGAGAGCCGCACTGAAGCTTTCTTT
CDR3: CASGLAPGWGGESRTEAFF

D: TRBD2
length: 16
V: TRBV11-2
J: TRBJ2-3
size: .
DNA: TGTGCCAGCAGCTTTGGGACTAGCGGAACCACAGATACGCAGTATTTT
CDR3: CASSFGTSGTTDTQYF

D: .
length: 14
V: TRBV12-5
J: TRBJ1-4
size: .
DNA: TGTGCTAGTGGTTCGTTTACAACTAATGAAAAACTGTTTTTT
CDR3: CASGSFTTNEKLFF

D: .
length: 16
V: TRBV11-3
J: TRBJ1-2
size: few
DNA: TGTGCCAGCAGCCCCCAGGGGTGGGACACAAACTATGGCTACACCTTC
CDR3: CASSPQGWDTNYGYTF

D: TRBD1
length: 15
V: TRBV27
J: TRBJ1-6
size: .
DNA: TGTGCCAGCAGCTGGGGACAGCGATATAATTCACCCCTCCACTTT
CDR3: CASSWGQRYNSPLHF

D: TRBD1
length: 16
V: TRBV4-1
J: TRBJ1-2
size: .
DNA: TGCGCCAGCAGCCAAGATCGTAGGACAGGGAACTATGGCTACACCTTC
CDR3: CASSQDRRTGNYGYTF

D: TRBD1
length: 15
V: TRBV6-5
J: TRBJ1-5
size: once
DNA: TGTGCCAGCAGAAACAGGGGCCAGAGCAATCAGCCCCAGCATTTT
CDR3: CASRNRGQSNQPQHF

D: .
length: 15
V: TRBV7-9
J: TRBJ1-6
size: .
DNA: TGTGCCAGCAGTTCAAGCGGGCCGATAAATTCACCCCTCCACTTT
CDR3: CASSSSGPINSPLHF

D: .
length: 13
V: TRBV29-1
J: TRBJ2-7
size: .
DNA: TGCAGCGTTTCACAGGGAGCTGTCTACGAGCAGTACTTC
CDR3: CSVSQGAVYEQYF

D: TRBD1
length: 14
V: TRBV6-6
J: TRBJ1-2
size: .
DNA: TGTGCCAGCAGTTACCGGGACAGCGGCTATGGCTACACCTTC
CDR3: CASSYRDSGYGYTF

D: .
length: 13
V: TRBV6-1
J: TRBJ2-7
size: .
DNA: TGTGCCAGCACCAAGCCCGACTCTCTCCGAGGGTACTTC
CDR3: CASTKPDSLRGYF

D: TRBD2
length: 14
V: TRBV5-8
J: TRBJ2-3
size: few
DNA: TGTGCCAGCAGTCCCGGGGGGGCAGGAGATACGCAGTATTTT
CDR3: CASSPGGAGDTQYF